These T cell receptor beta chains were read from a single sample in a study of T-cell reconstitution after alpha-beta-depleted transplantation in children. In TCRdb, the PCR reads were re-called with MiXCR into one record per CDR3 protein. Here the sample spans 150,000 to 200,000 distinct CDR3 sequences, about 6.4% being singletons. The source was PBMCs from the stem cell graft donor, collected from the stem cell graft. The receptors shown here come from a human donor who donated a stem cell graft to a child with Wiskott-Aldrich syndrome. The CDR3 runs from the conserved cysteine through the conserved F or W. A D gene is named only where the DNA matches it firmly. Only part of the rows carry a size: once, few, many, or a class if the clone is expanded.

v_gene: TRBV18; d_gene: -; abundance: many; j_gene: TRBJ1-1; CDR3aa: CASSREGDTEAFF; CDR3nt: TGTGCCAGCTCCCGAGAAGGGGACACTGAAGCTTTCTTT
v_gene: TRBV6-4; d_gene: TRBD1; abundance: many; j_gene: TRBJ2-1; CDR3aa: CASSDSDRAEQFF; CDR3nt: TGTGCCAGCAGTGACTCGGACAGGGCTGAGCAGTTCTTC
v_gene: TRBV3-1; d_gene: TRBD2; abundance: -; j_gene: TRBJ2-3; CDR3aa: CASSQDQGVMAGGGTDTQYF; CDR3nt: TGTGCCAGCAGCCAAGATCAAGGGGTTATGGCGGGAGGAGGCACAGATACGCAGTATTTT
v_gene: TRBV20-1; d_gene: -; abundance: -; j_gene: TRBJ1-4; CDR3aa: CSARGPRQGPTNEKLFF; CDR3nt: TGCAGTGCTAGAGGGCCACGGCAGGGGCCAACTAATGAAAAACTGTTTTTT
v_gene: TRBV6-2/TRBV6-3; d_gene: -; abundance: many; j_gene: TRBJ1-1; CDR3aa: CASSYKSPHLKDGMNTEAFF; CDR3nt: TGTGCCAGCAGTTACAAGTCTCCACACCTCAAGGACGGTATGAACACTGAAGCTTTCTTT
v_gene: TRBV7-2; d_gene: TRBD2; abundance: -; j_gene: TRBJ2-7; CDR3aa: CASSVGLAGAEQYF; CDR3nt: TGTGCCAGCAGCGTCGGACTAGCGGGAGCCGAGCAGTACTTC
v_gene: TRBV7-2; d_gene: TRBD1; abundance: few; j_gene: TRBJ2-5; CDR3aa: CASSGTGGIETQYF; CDR3nt: TGTGCCAGCAGTGGGACAGGGGGGATAGAGACCCAGTACTTC
v_gene: TRBV6-5; d_gene: TRBD1; abundance: many; j_gene: TRBJ2-5; CDR3aa: CASSWGQLQETQYF; CDR3nt: TGTGCCAGCAGTTGGGGACAGCTTCAAGAGACCCAGTACTTC
v_gene: TRBV5-6; d_gene: TRBD1; abundance: many; j_gene: TRBJ2-3; CDR3aa: CASSLDGTVTQYF; CDR3nt: TGTGCCAGCAGCCTGGACGGGACAGTTACGCAGTATTTT
v_gene: TRBV12-3/TRBV12-4; d_gene: TRBD2; abundance: many; j_gene: TRBJ2-5; CDR3aa: CASRFGLAGVGETQYF; CDR3nt: TGTGCCAGCAGGTTTGGGCTAGCGGGGGTCGGGGAGACCCAGTACTTC
v_gene: TRBV11-2; d_gene: TRBD2; abundance: many; j_gene: TRBJ2-1; CDR3aa: CASSLRLAGGQEQFF; CDR3nt: TGTGCCAGCAGCCTAAGACTAGCGGGGGGGCAGGAGCAGTTCTTC
v_gene: TRBV5-1; d_gene: -; abundance: many; j_gene: TRBJ2-1; CDR3aa: CASSRDPGVRNEQFF; CDR3nt: TGCGCCAGCAGTAGGGACCCGGGCGTTAGGAATGAGCAGTTCTTC
v_gene: TRBV5-1; d_gene: -; abundance: few; j_gene: TRBJ1-4; CDR3aa: CASSLVGRSTNEKLFF; CDR3nt: TGCGCCAGCAGCTTGGTGGGCCGATCAACTAATGAAAAACTGTTTTTT
v_gene: TRBV5-1; d_gene: TRBD1; abundance: many; j_gene: TRBJ2-6; CDR3aa: CASSPTGGGANVLTF; CDR3nt: TGCGCCAGCAGTCCAACAGGGGGTGGGGCCAACGTCCTGACTTTC
v_gene: TRBV12-3/TRBV12-4; d_gene: -; abundance: many; j_gene: TRBJ2-6; CDR3aa: CASSSGLGSGANVLTF; CDR3nt: TGTGCCAGCAGTTCCGGCCTTGGCTCTGGGGCCAACGTCCTGACTTTC
v_gene: TRBV11-2; d_gene: TRBD2; abundance: few; j_gene: TRBJ2-1; CDR3aa: CASSFPGGAPYNEQFF; CDR3nt: TGTGCCAGCAGCTTCCCCGGGGGGGCCCCCTACAATGAGCAGTTCTTC
v_gene: TRBV6-6; d_gene: -; abundance: many; j_gene: TRBJ1-2; CDR3aa: CASSPTHGTRHFF; CDR3nt: TGTGCCAGCAGCCCCACCCACGGGACACGACATTTCTTC
v_gene: TRBV6-1; d_gene: -; abundance: many; j_gene: TRBJ1-5; CDR3aa: CASTPGGEQPQHF; CDR3nt: TGTGCCAGCACCCCGGGGGGGGAACAGCCCCAGCATTTT
v_gene: TRBV27; d_gene: -; abundance: many; j_gene: TRBJ1-1; CDR3aa: CASSYLGSNTEAFF; CDR3nt: TGTGCCAGCAGTTATCTGGGCTCGAACACTGAAGCTTTCTTT
v_gene: TRBV15; d_gene: -; abundance: many; j_gene: TRBJ2-4; CDR3aa: CATSRDSGVSKNIQYF; CDR3nt: TGTGCCACCAGCAGAGATTCGGGTGTCTCGAAAAACATTCAGTACTTC
v_gene: TRBV25-1; d_gene: -; abundance: many; j_gene: TRBJ1-5; CDR3aa: CASSSHQTDQPQHF; CDR3nt: TGTGCCAGCAGTTCCCATCAGACGGATCAGCCCCAGCATTTT
v_gene: TRBV7-2; d_gene: TRBD2; abundance: many; j_gene: TRBJ2-1; CDR3aa: CASNAGLALYNEQFF; CDR3nt: TGTGCCAGCAACGCGGGACTAGCCCTCTACAATGAGCAGTTCTTC
v_gene: TRBV5-1; d_gene: -; abundance: many; j_gene: TRBJ2-7; CDR3aa: CASSFFPTSGSTINLEQYF; CDR3nt: TGCGCCAGCAGCTTTTTCCCAACCTCGGGCTCGACCATCAACCTTGAGCAGTACTTC
v_gene: TRBV14; d_gene: -; abundance: -; j_gene: TRBJ2-3; CDR3aa: CASTKGGHSTDTQYF; CDR3nt: TGTGCCAGCACCAAAGGAGGACACAGCACAGATACGCAGTATTTT
v_gene: TRBV30; d_gene: -; abundance: -; j_gene: TRBJ1-2; CDR3aa: CAWKENYGYTF; CDR3nt: TGTGCCTGGAAAGAGAACTATGGCTACACCTTC
v_gene: TRBV6-2/TRBV6-3; d_gene: -; abundance: few; j_gene: TRBJ2-7; CDR3aa: CASRVIGLLSSYEQYF; CDR3nt: TGTGCCAGCAGGGTGATAGGACTGCTGAGCTCCTACGAGCAGTACTTC
v_gene: TRBV12-3/TRBV12-4; d_gene: TRBD1; abundance: many; j_gene: TRBJ2-1; CDR3aa: CASSRTRGQNEQFF; CDR3nt: TGTGCCAGCAGTAGAACCAGGGGGCAAAATGAGCAGTTCTTC
v_gene: TRBV7-9; d_gene: TRBD1; abundance: -; j_gene: TRBJ1-2; CDR3aa: CASSSGTGENGYTF; CDR3nt: TGTGCCAGCAGTTCTGGGACAGGGGAGAATGGCTACACCTTC
v_gene: TRBV27; d_gene: -; abundance: many; j_gene: TRBJ2-3; CDR3aa: CASSLRGSSTDTQYF; CDR3nt: TGTGCCAGCAGTTTGCGCGGCTCTAGCACAGATACGCAGTATTTT
v_gene: TRBV4-3; d_gene: -; abundance: many; j_gene: TRBJ1-1; CDR3aa: CASSQVEMNTEAFF; CDR3nt: TGCGCCAGCAGCCAAGTTGAGATGAACACTGAAGCTTTCTTT
v_gene: TRBV4-1; d_gene: -; abundance: many; j_gene: TRBJ2-7; CDR3aa: CASSQGGSTYEQYF; CDR3nt: TGCGCCAGCAGCCAAGGGGGGTCTACCTACGAGCAGTACTTC
v_gene: TRBV5-4; d_gene: -; abundance: many; j_gene: TRBJ1-1; CDR3aa: CASSLDGIGAEAFF; CDR3nt: TGTGCCAGCAGCTTGGACGGTATCGGGGCTGAAGCTTTCTTT
v_gene: TRBV12-3/TRBV12-4; d_gene: -; abundance: many; j_gene: TRBJ2-1; CDR3aa: CASRDSSNSGNEQFF; CDR3nt: TGTGCCAGCAGGGACAGCTCGAACTCCGGGAATGAGCAGTTCTTC
v_gene: TRBV12-3/TRBV12-4; d_gene: -; abundance: many; j_gene: TRBJ1-2; CDR3aa: CASSLLGGSGYTF; CDR3nt: TGTGCCAGCAGTTTACTCGGGGGCTCTGGCTACACCTTC
v_gene: TRBV4-1; d_gene: -; abundance: many; j_gene: TRBJ1-2; CDR3aa: CASSQESSHLLNGYTF; CDR3nt: TGCGCCAGCAGCCAAGAGTCCAGCCACCTATTGAATGGCTACACCTTC
v_gene: TRBV2; d_gene: -; abundance: -; j_gene: TRBJ2-7; CDR3aa: CASCPSSYEQYF; CDR3nt: TGTGCCAGTTGTCCAAGCTCCTACGAGCAGTACTTC
v_gene: TRBV5-1; d_gene: TRBD1; abundance: many; j_gene: TRBJ2-1; CDR3aa: CASSLTGVNEQFF; CDR3nt: TGCGCCAGCAGCTTGACAGGGGTCAATGAGCAGTTCTTC
v_gene: TRBV3-1; d_gene: TRBD1; abundance: -; j_gene: TRBJ2-6; CDR3aa: CASSQTTGGIGANVLTF; CDR3nt: TGTGCCAGCAGCCAAACAACAGGGGGCATTGGGGCCAACGTCCTGACTTTC
v_gene: TRBV7-9; d_gene: TRBD2; abundance: many; j_gene: TRBJ2-3; CDR3aa: CASSNFMTGGPDTQYF; CDR3nt: TGTGCCAGCAGCAACTTCATGACGGGAGGGCCAGATACGCAGTATTTT
v_gene: TRBV20-1; d_gene: TRBD2; abundance: many; j_gene: TRBJ2-3; CDR3aa: CSATSLRGRGTDTQYF; CDR3nt: TGCAGTGCTACCAGTCTTCGGGGGAGGGGCACAGATACGCAGTATTTT
v_gene: TRBV20-1; d_gene: -; abundance: -; j_gene: TRBJ1-1; CDR3aa: CSARASQGNTEAFF; CDR3nt: TGCAGTGCTAGAGCCTCACAGGGGAACACTGAAGCTTTCTTT
v_gene: TRBV12-3/TRBV12-4; d_gene: TRBD2; abundance: few; j_gene: TRBJ2-3; CDR3aa: CTSSPLGRGIRTDTQYF; CDR3nt: TGTACCAGCAGTCCGCTAGGGCGGGGGATAAGAACAGATACGCAGTATTTT
v_gene: TRBV20-1; d_gene: TRBD2; abundance: many; j_gene: TRBJ2-7; CDR3aa: CSAREGTSLDEQYF; CDR3nt: TGCAGTGCTAGAGAGGGGACTAGTCTCGATGAGCAGTACTTC